Each of the 29 T cell receptor beta chains below was sequenced from the same sample in a study of siplizumab effects on memory and regulatory T cells. Some clones are missing from TCRdb's copy, which holds only in-frame ones; the method was immunoSEQ multiplex PCR. The profile shows 85,000 to 120,000 clones, 80% to 95% of them singletons. The sequencing sample was made of CD4+ T cells sorted from blood. Receptors were obtained from a human donor in good health.

The genes are TRBV28 and TRBJ2-1; 12 bases align to TRBD2. Germline trimming cut 7 bases from V and 7 bases from J; bases unmatched to any gene: 8. From germline, CDR1 is MDHEN and CDR2 SYDVKM. CDR3 length: 15 amino acids. CDR3 nucleotide sequence: TGTGCCAGCATTCCCCTAGCGGGAGGGCTAAATGAGCAGTTCTTC. Protein product: CASIPLAGGLNEQFF.

The chain carries TRBV6-4 and TRBJ2-2; no clear D gene. Trimming left V 3 bases short and J 0 bases short, with 2 bases between. This CDR3 has 13 amino acids. Germline assignment: CDR1 MRHNA and CDR2 SNTAGT. CDR3 DNA: TGTGCCAGCAGTGAAACGAACACCGGGGAGCTGTTTTTT. This translates into CASSETNTGELFF.

V and J are TRBV5-4 and TRBJ1-3; D is unclear. Germline loops: CDR1 SGHNT, CDR2 YYREEE (reference sequence). Trimming left V 3 bases short and J 5 bases short, with 9 bases between. This CDR3 is 13 amino acids long. The CDR3 region has the DNA TGTGCCAGCAGCTCGGGTGCAAGAAACACCATATATTTT. The encoded protein is CASSSGARNTIYF.

In its sample, this clone was seen once. The CDR3 coding sequence is TGTGCCAGCAGTAGGGCCGGATACAATGAGCAGTTCTTC. Translation: CASSRAGYNEQFF. The chain joins TRBV6-5 to TRBJ2-1; D gene ambiguous. CDR3 length equals 13 residues. V lost 5 bases and J lost 4, with 9 bases in between. Germline V CDR1 and CDR2: MNHEY, SVGAGI.

The chain links TRBV29-1 to TRBJ2-7, with unresolved D. Trimming pared 5 bases from V and 4 bases from J, leaving 12 bases between. CDR1 SQVTM and CDR2 ANQGSEA come from the germline V gene. The CDR3 has 12 residues. DNA for the CDR3: TGCAGCGTTCGGACCCTCTATTACGAGCAGTACTTC. This gives the protein CSVRTLYYEQYF.

The rearrangement uses TRBV15 and TRBJ2-6; D gene ambiguous. Trimming removed 3 bases at V and 0 bases at J, with 9 bases between. CDR1 is LNHNV and CDR2 is YYDKDF in the germline V gene (reference sequence). The CDR3 is made up of 16 amino acids. CDR3 sequence: CATSSLRDSGANVLTF. DNA of the CDR3: TGTGCCACCAGCAGCCTTAGAGACTCTGGGGCCAACGTCCTGACTTTC.

The V and J genes are TRBV11-1 and TRBJ2-3, with D perhaps matching TRBD2 (5 bases). The CDR3 consists of 17 residues. Deletions cut 5 bases from V and 0 bases from J, with 18 bases between. Germline lookup yields CDR1 SGHAT and CDR2 FQDESV (reference sequence). This CDR3 reads CASSRMRAGSSTDTQYF. In nucleotides, the CDR3 is TGTGCCAGCAGCCGTATGAGGGCGGGTTCTAGCACAGATACGCAGTATTTT.

The V and J genes are TRBV6-1 and TRBJ1-5; 7 nucleotides match TRBD1. This CDR3 comprises 14 residues. The germline V gene has CDR1 MNHNS and CDR2 SASEGT. V was pared by 6 bases and J by 7 bases, with 9 bases of the junction left unmatched. DNA of the CDR3: TGTGCCAGCAGGCGACGACAGGGCGGCCAGCCCCAGCATTTT. Amino acids: CASRRRQGGQPQHF.

The chain combines TRBV5-1 with TRBJ2-1; 12 nucleotides line up with TRBD2. The CDR3 has 15 amino acids. With 2 bases clipped from V and 15 bases from J, the junction kept 12 bases outside the gene matches. Per the germline V gene, CDR1 is SGHRS and CDR2 is YFSETQ. The DNA of the CDR3 is TGCGCCAGCAGCTTTTCCGGGACTAGCGGGTCGGCGTGGTTCTTC. This gives the protein CASSFSGTSGSAWFF.

V gene TRBV7-3 combines with J gene TRBJ2-3, with TRBD1 as a possible D gene (6 bases). V lost 3 bases to trimming and J lost 3 bases, with 16 bases between them. The CDR3 is made up of 16 amino acids. Per germline, CDR1 SGHTA and CDR2 FQGTGA. In nucleotides, the CDR3 is TGTGCCAGCAGCTTTAATCCAGGGGTCGGGACAGATACGCAGTATTTT. Protein product: CASSFNPGVGTDTQYF.

The chain joins TRBV5-1 to TRBJ2-3, with TRBD2 matching 8 bases. CDR3 size: 14 residues. The germline V gene has CDR1 SGHRS and CDR2 YFSETQ. Trimming removed 3 bases from V and 5 bases from J; junction bases left unmatched: 5. This chain's CDR3 is CASSWRTSLDTQYF. The CDR3 DNA reads TGCGCCAGCAGCTGGCGGACTAGCCTAGATACGCAGTATTTT. Using reference TRBV5-1 and TRBJ2-3 for the parts outside the CDR3, the full variable domain is KAGVTQTPRYLIKTRGQQVTLSCSPISGHRSVSWYQQTPGQGLQFLFEYFSETQRNKGNFPGRFSGRQFSNSRSEMNVSTLELGDSALYLCASSWRTSLDTQYFGPGTRLTVL.

For this clone: The same CDR3 arises from other DNA sequences in this sample as well. The chain links TRBV5-1 to TRBJ2-3, with D unresolved. The V gene lost 2 bases and the J gene lost 5 bases, with 3 bases spanning the gap. The CDR3 has 11 amino acids. Germline V gene data show CDR1 as SGHRS and CDR2 as YFSETQ. Here the CDR3 DNA reads TGCGCCAGCAGCTTCCGAGATACGCAGTATTTT. It translates to CASSFRDTQYF. Drawing the rest from reference TRBV5-1 and TRBJ2-3, the complete variable domain is KAGVTQTPRYLIKTRGQQVTLSCSPISGHRSVSWYQQTPGQGLQFLFEYFSETQRNKGNFPGRFSGRQFSNSRSEMNVSTLELGDSALYLCASSFRDTQYFGPGTRLTVL.

The chain combines TRBV27 with TRBJ2-7; D tentatively reads TRBD1 or TRBD2 (5 bases each). The CDR3 contains 14 residues. V was shortened by 3 bases and J by 6 bases, with 15 bases between the two germline ends. The V gene's germline CDR1 is MNHEY and CDR2 SMNVEV (reference sequence). The CDR3 sequence is CASSLGRPIGEQYF. CDR3 bases: TGTGCCAGCAGTTTGGGACGGCCCATCGGCGAGCAGTACTTC.

This sequence joins TRBV19 and TRBJ2-6; D might be TRBD2 (6 bases). The CDR3 spans 16 residues. Germline assignment: CDR1 LNHDA and CDR2 SQIVND (reference sequence). The V and J ends lost 6 bases and 0 bases respectively, with 12 bases between them. The CDR3 bases are TGTGCCAGTAGCCTCAACGGGGGCTCTGGGGCCAACGTCCTGACTTTC. Amino acid sequence: CASSLNGGSGANVLTF.

V and J are TRBV15 and TRBJ2-7, with 9 bases that match TRBD2. This CDR3 has 14 residues. Trimming at V came to 5 bases and at J to 2 bases, leaving 4 bases not matched to a gene. Germline values: CDR1 LNHNV, CDR2 YYDKDF (reference sequence). The CDR3 here is CATSLPSGTYEQYF. CDR3 nucleotides: TGTGCCACCAGCTTGCCTAGCGGGACCTACGAGCAGTACTTC.

This clone was observed once. The chain links TRBV2 to TRBJ2-2; 10 bases agree with TRBD2. V lost 8 bases to trimming and J lost 4 bases; unmatched junction nucleotides: 7. Germline assignment: CDR1 SNHLY and CDR2 FYNNEI. This CDR3 is built from 15 residues. The chain's CDR3 is CASFPSGRGTGELFF. CDR3 nucleotides: TGTGCCAGCTTTCCTAGCGGGAGAGGCACCGGGGAGCTGTTTTTT.

The chain combines TRBV27 with TRBJ2-5; the D gene is possibly TRBD2 (5 bases). This CDR3 region has 13 residues. Trimming shortened V by 3 bases and J by 5 bases, and 10 bases separated the two germline ends. Germline V gene sequence: CDR1 MNHEY, CDR2 SMNVEV (reference sequence). The CDR3 loop is CASSFSGRETQYF. The CDR3 nucleotides read TGTGCCAGCAGTTTCTCGGGAAGGGAGACCCAGTACTTC.

This clone was recorded once. This chain connects TRBV9 to TRBJ2-1, with 11 bases aligning to TRBD2. Germline V gene lookup returns CDR1 SGDLS and CDR2 YYNGEE. The ends lost 3 bases at V and 4 bases at J; junction bases unmatched: 9. CDR3 length equals 17 residues. The DNA of the CDR3 is TGTGCCAGCAGCGCAGGGATCCTAGCGGGAGGATACAATGAGCAGTTCTTC. The encoded protein is CASSAGILAGGYNEQFF.

The chain carries TRBV7-9 and TRBJ1-4; D unresolved. With 5 bases removed from V and 5 bases from J, the gap between germline ends came to 9 bases. The CDR3 is 13 amino acids. The V gene's germline CDR1 is SEHNR and CDR2 FQNEAQ (reference sequence). CDR3 DNA: TGTGCCAGCAGCCTTCAGCAGAATGAAAAACTGTTTTTT. Translated: CASSLQQNEKLFF.

J is TRBJ1-2 and V is TRBV27; possible D gene TRBD1, 5 bases. The ends were cut back, 7 bases at V and 4 bases at J, with 19 bases in the middle. Germline CDR1 and CDR2: MNHEY and SMNVEV (reference sequence). The CDR3 loop spans 15 amino acids. The CDR3 is CASKTLGGKSYGYTF. DNA for the CDR3: TGTGCCAGCAAAACCCTGGGGGGGAAAAGCTATGGCTACACCTTC.

The V call is TRBV7-9, the J call TRBJ2-2; D unclear. Between the trimmed V and J ends, which lost 2 bases and 7 bases, there was a span of 11 bases. Germline assignment: CDR1 SEHNR and CDR2 FQNEAQ (reference sequence). The CDR3 loop spans 14 amino acids. The CDR3 sequence is CASSLSPVVGELFF. The DNA for the CDR3 is TGTGCCAGCAGCTTATCCCCTGTCGTCGGGGAGCTGTTTTTT.

J is TRBJ2-2 and V is TRBV11-3; 7 positions agree with TRBD2. With V trimmed by 0 bases and J by 8 bases, 0 bases remained unmatched. This CDR3 contains 13 residues. Germline values: CDR1 SGHNT, CDR2 YENEEA. Here the CDR3 reads CASSLEAGGELFF. DNA of the CDR3: TGTGCCAGCAGCTTAGAAGCGGGAGGGGAGCTGTTTTTT. The whole variable domain, remainder taken from reference TRBV11-3 and TRBJ2-2, is EAGVVQSPRYKIIEKKQPVAFWCNPISGHNTLYWYLQNLGQGPELLIRYENEEAVDDSQLPKDRFSAERLKGVDSTLKIQPAELGDSAVYLCASSLEAGGELFFGEGSRLTVL.

This clone was seen a few times. The genes are TRBV30 and TRBJ1-2; the match to TRBD1 covers 9 bases. V shed 5 bases and J 8 bases; nucleotides not matched to a gene: 9. CDR1 is GTSNPN and CDR2 is SVGIG in the germline V gene (reference sequence). The CDR3 extends over 13 amino acids. The CDR3 here is CAWEGTGPWGYTF. Written as DNA, the CDR3 is TGTGCCTGGGAAGGGACAGGGCCTTGGGGCTACACCTTC. The entire variable domain, with the rest obtained from reference TRBV30 and TRBJ1-2, is as follows: SQTIHQWPATLVQPVGSPLSLECTVEGTSNPNLYWYRQAAGRGLQLLFYSVGIGQISSEVPQNLSASRPQDRQFILSSKKLLLSDSGFYLCAWEGTGPWGYTFGSGTRLTVV.

The J gene is TRBJ2-1, the V gene TRBV2, with 9 bases fitting TRBD2. Trimming removed 7 bases from V and 7 bases from J; junction bases left unmatched: 14. The CDR3 contains 16 residues. The V gene's germline CDR1 is SNHLY and CDR2 FYNNEI. CDR3 nucleotides: TGTGCCAGCACCATAGGTGGGACTAGCATTTTGAATGAGCAGTTCTTC. Protein: CASTIGGTSILNEQFF.

V and J are TRBV7-8 and TRBJ2-3; D ambiguous. The CDR3 sequence is 15 residues long. The V end was cut by 3 bases, the J end by 5 bases, with 15 bases between. Germline V gives CDR1 SGHVS, CDR2 FQNEAQ. In DNA, the CDR3 is TGTGCCAGCAGCTTCATATCTGCCGTCCGAGATACGCAGTATTTT. This encodes CASSFISAVRDTQYF.

The rearrangement uses TRBV19 and TRBJ2-7, with D hard to call. In germline, CDR1 is LNHDA, CDR2 SQIVND (reference sequence). With 4 bases removed from V and 2 bases from J, the gap between germline ends came to 9 bases. The CDR3 has 13 amino acids. CDR3 DNA sequence: TGTGCCAGTAGTAGCGCGGAAACCTACGAGCAGTACTTC. It specifies CASSSAETYEQYF.

This rearrangement joins TRBV13 to TRBJ2-7; TRBD2 matches at 14 bases. V shed 11 bases, J shed 7 bases, and the junction held 4 bases outside the gene matches. Looked up from germline, CDR1 is PRHDT and CDR2 is FYEKMQ (reference sequence). This CDR3 spans 12 amino acids. The chain's CDR3 is CAGGLAGGEQYF. The CDR3 DNA sequence: TGTGCCGGCGGACTAGCGGGAGGAGAGCAGTACTTC.

This clone was recorded only once. The chain joins TRBV6-9 to TRBJ1-4; D not resolved. V lost 0 bases and J lost 5, with 7 bases in between. Germline V gives CDR1 MNHGY, CDR2 SVAAGI. The CDR3 consists of 14 residues. The CDR3 DNA sequence: TGTGCCAGCAGTTATTCCGCACAGAATGAAAAACTGTTTTTT. Residues: CASSYSAQNEKLFF.

The chain couples TRBV4-1 to TRBJ1-5; D gene unclear. From germline, CDR1 is MGHRA and CDR2 YSYEKL. This CDR3 contains 15 residues. V lost 1 base to trimming and J lost 1 base, with 8 bases between them. The chain's CDR3 is CASSQVGGSNQPQHF. In nucleotides, the CDR3 is TGCGCCAGCAGCCAAGTAGGAGGGAGCAATCAGCCCCAGCATTTT.